The rows below give T cell receptor beta chains drawn from one sample of a study of blood T cell repertoires in COVID-19. The protocol was immunoSEQ multiplex PCR, while the TCRdb copy is restricted to in-frame clones and leaves out a portion. The sample has roughly 150,000 clones, 87% seen once. Specimen: PBMCs or T cells enriched from blood (not recorded which). These receptors were obtained from a middle-aged woman who had been exposed to COVID-19. CDR3s include the opening cysteine and the closing phenylalanine or tryptophan. Fields, in order: D gene, J gene, V gene, clone size, CDR3 protein, CDR3 DNA. A D gene is named only where the DNA matches it firmly. The size entry is marked missing in some rows and otherwise reads once, few, many or a size class.

. TRBJ1-6 TRBV18 . CASSPNRAGESPLHF TGTGCCAGCTCACCAAATCGAGCAGGGGAATCACCCCTCCACTTT
. TRBJ1-2 TRBV7-2 . CASSAAGAVTLYGYTF TGTGCCAGCAGCGCTGCGGGGGCAGTGACTTTATATGGCTACACCTTC
TRBD1 TRBJ1-2 TRBV28 . CASSRDSGYGYTF TGTGCCAGCAGCAGGGACAGTGGCTATGGCTACACCTTC
. TRBJ1-6 TRBV21-1 . CASSKTALPPLHF TGTGCCAGCAGCAAGACAGCCCTGCCACCCCTCCACTTT
. TRBJ2-1 TRBV29-1 . CSVDSGGVNQQFF TGCAGCGTTGATTCGGGCGGGGTAAATCAGCAGTTCTTC
TRBD2 TRBJ2-3 TRBV3-1/TRBV3-2 . CASRPTSGPTDTQYF TGTGCCAGCAGACCCACTAGCGGCCCCACAGATACGCAGTATTTT
. TRBJ1-1 TRBV3-1/TRBV3-2 . CASSQPDRNTEAFF TGTGCCAGCAGCCAACCGGACAGGAACACTGAAGCTTTCTTT
TRBD1 TRBJ1-1 TRBV9 . CASSPRQGQNTEAFF TGTGCCAGCAGCCCTCGACAGGGGCAGAACACTGAAGCTTTCTTT
. TRBJ1-5 TRBV15 once CATSLTPAGDYQPQHF TGTGCCACCAGTCTAACTCCGGCAGGGGATTATCAGCCCCAGCATTTT
. TRBJ1-2 TRBV3-1/TRBV3-2 . CASSPRRNYGYTF TGTGCCAGCAGCCCCCGCAGGAACTATGGCTACACCTTC
. TRBJ2-3 TRBV24-1 . CATSDSVRSTDTQYF TGTGCCACCAGTGATTCGGTAAGAAGTACAGATACGCAGTATTTT
TRBD2 TRBJ2-7 TRBV7-2 . CASSKGTSGTREQYF TGTGCCAGCAGCAAAGGGACTAGCGGGACACGTGAGCAGTACTTC
TRBD2 TRBJ2-3 TRBV6-2/TRBV6-3 . CASSYDSGSRRDTQYF TGTGCCAGCAGTTACGATAGCGGGAGTCGTAGAGATACGCAGTATTTT
TRBD1 TRBJ2-1 TRBV27 . CASSFGTGHNEQFF TGTGCCAGCAGTTTCGGGACAGGTCATAATGAGCAGTTCTTC